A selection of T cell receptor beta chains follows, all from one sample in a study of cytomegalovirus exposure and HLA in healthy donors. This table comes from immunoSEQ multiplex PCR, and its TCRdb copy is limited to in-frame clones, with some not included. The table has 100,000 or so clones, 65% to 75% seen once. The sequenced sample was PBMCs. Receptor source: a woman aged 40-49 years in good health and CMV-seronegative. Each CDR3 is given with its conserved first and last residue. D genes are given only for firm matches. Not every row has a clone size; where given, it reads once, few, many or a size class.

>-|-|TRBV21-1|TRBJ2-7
TGTGCCAGCAGCGCCCGTACAGGGCCTCGAGGCGAGCAGTACTTC
CASSARTGPRGEQYF
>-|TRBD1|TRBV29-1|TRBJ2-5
TGCAGCGTTGCCCGGACAGGGTTCCAAGAGACCCAGTACTTC
CSVARTGFQETQYF
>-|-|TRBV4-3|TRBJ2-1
TGCGCCAGCAGCCAAGATCTCCTAGCGCCTTACAATGAGCAGTTCTTC
CASSQDLLAPYNEQFF
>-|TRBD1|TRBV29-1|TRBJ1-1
TGCAGCGTTGAAAGATTCCGGGACAGTAGGTATCACGTGGGCGACACTGAAGCTTTCTTT
CSVERFRDSRYHVGDTEAFF
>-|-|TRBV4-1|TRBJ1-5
TGCGCCAGCAGCCAAGAAAACGGACTGAGCAATCAGCCCCAGCATTTT
CASSQENGLSNQPQHF
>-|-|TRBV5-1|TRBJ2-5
TGCGCCAGCAGCTTGACATACCAAGAGACCCAGTACTTC
CASSLTYQETQYF
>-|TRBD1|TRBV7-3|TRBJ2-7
TGTGCCAGCAGCGCGAGCGGACAGGGTCCCTACGAGCAGTACTTC
CASSASGQGPYEQYF
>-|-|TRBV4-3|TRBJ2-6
TGCGCCAGCAGCCAAGTGTCGGGTGCTGGGGCCAACGTCCTGACTTTC
CASSQVSGAGANVLTF
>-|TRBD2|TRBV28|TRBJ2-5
TGTGCCAGCAGTTTCGGAGGACTAGCGGGAGTGAGAGAGACCCAGTACTTC
CASSFGGLAGVRETQYF
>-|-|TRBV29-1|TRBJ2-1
TGCAGCGTTGAAGGGGCCGGGGGGCGGGAGCAGTTCTTC
CSVEGAGGREQFF
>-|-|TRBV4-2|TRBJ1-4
TGTGCCAGCAGCCAAGAGGTAGGGGAACTGTTTTTT
CASSQEVGELFF
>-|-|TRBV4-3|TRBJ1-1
TGCGCCAGCAGTCCAAGCCTAGGAAAGGTGAACACTGAAGCTTTCTTT
CASSPSLGKVNTEAFF
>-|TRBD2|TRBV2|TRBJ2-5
TGTGCCAGCAGTGGGGGACTAGCGGGAGGGGTGGAGACCCAGTACTTC
CASSGGLAGGVETQYF
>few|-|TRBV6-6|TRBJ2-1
TGTGCCAGCACCTCGCTAAGCTCCTACAATGAGCAGTTCTTC
CASTSLSSYNEQFF
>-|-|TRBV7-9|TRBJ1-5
TGTTCCAGCAGCTTAGATGGGGCAGGGGCCAATCAGCCCCAGCATTTT
CSSSLDGAGANQPQHF
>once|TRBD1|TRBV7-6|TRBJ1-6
TGTGCCAGCAGCTACGGGACAGGGGAGAATTCACCCCTCCACTTT
CASSYGTGENSPLHF
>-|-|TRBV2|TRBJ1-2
TGTGCCAGCAGTGGGGACACAAATGCCGTTGGCTACACCTTC
CASSGDTNAVGYTF
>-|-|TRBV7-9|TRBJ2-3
TGTTCCAGCAGCCCAACTAGATGGGCGCAGTATTTT
CSSSPTRWAQYF
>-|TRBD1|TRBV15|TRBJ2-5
TGTGCCACCAGCAGAGGGGCAGGGGGAGAGACCCAGTACTTC
CATSRGAGGETQYF
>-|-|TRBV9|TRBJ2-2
TGTGCCAGCAGCGAGAGAGATGGGGCGCGCCCTACCCCCACCGGGGAGCTGTTTTTT
CASSERDGARPTPTGELFF
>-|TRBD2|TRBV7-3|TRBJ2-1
TGTGCCAGCAGCCCCATAGCGGGAGACGGGAATGAGCAGTTCTTC
CASSPIAGDGNEQFF
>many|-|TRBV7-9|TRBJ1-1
TGTGCCAGCAGGAACAGGGTTGACACTGAAGCTTTCTTT
CASRNRVDTEAFF
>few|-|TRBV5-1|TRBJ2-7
TGCGCCAGCAGCTTGGATGGGGCGTCGGGTTCCTACGAGCAGTACTTC
CASSLDGASGSYEQYF
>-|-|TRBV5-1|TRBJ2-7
TGCGCCAGCAGCCGAAGCGAATACGAGCAGTACTTC
CASSRSEYEQYF
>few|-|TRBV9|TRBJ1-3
TGTGCCAGCAGCGTAGTCGCAGGCCCTGGAAACACCATATATTTT
CASSVVAGPGNTIYF
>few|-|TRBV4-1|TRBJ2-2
TGCGCCAGCAGCCAGATGGACCTCTTTAGCGCCGGGGAGCTGTTTTTT
CASSQMDLFSAGELFF
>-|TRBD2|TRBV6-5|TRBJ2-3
TGTGCCAGCAGTTACCTCCAGACTAGCGCGGATACGCAGTATTTT
CASSYLQTSADTQYF
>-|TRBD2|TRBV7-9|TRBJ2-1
TGTTCCAGCAGCTCCGGACTAGCTACCTACAATGAGCAGTTCTTC
CSSSSGLATYNEQFF
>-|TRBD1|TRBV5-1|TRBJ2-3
TGCGCCAGCAGCTACGGACAGGGGACAGATACGCAGTATTTT
CASSYGQGTDTQYF
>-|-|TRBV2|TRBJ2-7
TGTGCCAGCAGGTGGACAGAAAGCTACGAGCAGTACTTC
CASRWTESYEQYF
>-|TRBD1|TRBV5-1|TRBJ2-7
TGCGCCAGCAGCTGGGGGACAGGGGGAACCTACGAGCAGTACTTC
CASSWGTGGTYEQYF
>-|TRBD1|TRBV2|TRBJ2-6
TGTGCCAGCAGTCCGGGACAGGGGGGATCTGGTGGGGCCAACGTCCTGACTTTC
CASSPGQGGSGGANVLTF
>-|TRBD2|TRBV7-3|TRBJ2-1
TGTGCCAGCAGCCCGATAGCGGGAGAAGCCTACAATGAGCAGTTCTTC
CASSPIAGEAYNEQFF
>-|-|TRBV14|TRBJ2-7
TGTGCCAGCAGCCAAGGACACCCGAGCTCCTACGAGCAGTACTTC
CASSQGHPSSYEQYF
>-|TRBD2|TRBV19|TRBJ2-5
TGTGCCAGTAGTATTATCCTAGCGGGGGCGGAGACCCAGTACTTC
CASSIILAGAETQYF
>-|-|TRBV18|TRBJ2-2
TGTGCCAGCTCACCCCAGACATTCACCGGGGAGCTGTTTTTT
CASSPQTFTGELFF
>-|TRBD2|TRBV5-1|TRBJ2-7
TGCGCCAGCAGCCCGAGACTAGCGGGAGTTTTCGAGCAGTACTTC
CASSPRLAGVFEQYF
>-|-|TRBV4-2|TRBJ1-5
TGTGCCAGCAGCCAAGATGGAGCGGTTCAGCCCCAGCATTTT
CASSQDGAVQPQHF
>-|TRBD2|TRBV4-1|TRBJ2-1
TGCGCCAGCAGCCTGGGAGGGGCTACTGTGGGGGAGCAGTTCTTC
CASSLGGATVGEQFF
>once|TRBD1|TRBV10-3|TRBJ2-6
TGTGCCATCAGTGAACCGGACAGGATGGGCTCTGGGGCCAACGTCCTGACTTTC
CAISEPDRMGSGANVLTF
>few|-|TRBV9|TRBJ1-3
TGTGCCAGCAGCGTAGACTATGGGAGCGGTGGAAACACCATATATTTT
CASSVDYGSGGNTIYF
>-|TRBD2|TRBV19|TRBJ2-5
TGTGCCAGTAGTATGGCGGGGGTCATGGGTGTCGAGACCCAGTACTTC
CASSMAGVMGVETQYF
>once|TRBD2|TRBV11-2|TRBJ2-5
TGTGCCAGCAGCCCCACACTAGCGGGTCAAGAGACCCAGTACTTC
CASSPTLAGQETQYF